This T cell receptor beta chain stems from a study of vaccination effects on CD4 cells after COVID-19. General observations from the study: From healthy vaccinees, only 1 of 255 vaccine-induced clones also reacted to common cold coronaviruses.

Sequencing followed a ViraFEST assay step that expanded antigen-specific CD4+ T cells with viral peptide pools. Around day 10 of culture, CD4+ T cells were separated out. Of the BNT162b2 and mRNA-1273 vaccines, participants received two doses of one or the other. Each culture had half its medium swapped for IL-2 medium on days 3 and 7. Concerning this clone itself: What it binds is not known.

Sequencing used immunoSEQ multiplex PCR; TCRdb keeps in-frame clones, though not all of them. The repertoire consists of under 35,000 clones, with approximately 60% occurring once and the leading ten covering about 8.7%. The CDR3 runs to 16 residues. J was trimmed by 2 bases and V by 4 bases; bases with no gene match: 7. Per the germline V gene, CDR1 is MGHDK and CDR2 is SYGVNS. Sequenced material: CD4+ T cells from PBMCs cultured with SARS-CoV-2 spike peptides, taken after COVID-19 vaccination. The rearrangement links TRBV25-1 to TRBJ2-7; 11 positions match TRBD2. The TCR sequence derives from a human donor who received a COVID-19 vaccine. CDR3 in amino acids: CASSGPLAGGPYEQYF. As DNA, the CDR3 is TGTGCCAGCAGTGGACCCCTAGCGGGGGGCCCCTACGAGCAGTACTTC.